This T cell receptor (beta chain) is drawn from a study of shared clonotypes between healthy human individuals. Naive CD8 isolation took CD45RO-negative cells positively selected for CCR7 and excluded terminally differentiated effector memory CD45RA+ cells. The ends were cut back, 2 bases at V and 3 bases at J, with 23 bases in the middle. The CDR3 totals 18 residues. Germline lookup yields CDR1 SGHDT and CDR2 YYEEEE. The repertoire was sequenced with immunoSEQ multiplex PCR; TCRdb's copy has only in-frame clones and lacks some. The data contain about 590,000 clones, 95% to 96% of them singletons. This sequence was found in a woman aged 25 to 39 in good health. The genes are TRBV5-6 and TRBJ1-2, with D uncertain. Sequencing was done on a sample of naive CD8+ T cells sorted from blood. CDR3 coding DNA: TGTGCCAGCAGCTTTTGGGCGGAAATGGTTTCGGGAGACTATGGCTACACCTTC. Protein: CASSFWAEMVSGDYGYTF.